Each of the 23 T cell receptor beta chains below was sequenced from the same sample in a study of T cells in tumors after PD-1 blockade. The repertoire was sequenced with immunoSEQ multiplex PCR; TCRdb's copy has only in-frame clones and lacks some. The profile shows roughly 59,000 clones, around four fifths of them singletons. The input for sequencing was PBMCs, taken before anti-PD-1 treatment. These receptors were taken from a human donor with basal cell carcinoma.

This rearrangement joins TRBV13 to TRBJ2-2; TRBD2 matches at 8 bases. Germline assignment: CDR1 PRHDT and CDR2 FYEKMQ (reference sequence). V was pared by 3 bases and J by 4 bases, with 1 base of the junction left unmatched. There are 14 residues in the CDR3. The CDR3 bases are TGTGCCAGCAGCTTCCGGGGGGGCACCGGGGAGCTGTTTTTT. It yields the protein CASSFRGGTGELFF.

V is TRBV7-6 and J is TRBJ2-7; D possibly uses TRBD1 or TRBD2 (6 bases each). Germline-derived CDR1 and CDR2 are SGHVS and FNYEAQ. Between the trimmed V and J ends, which lost 5 bases and 3 bases, there was a span of 14 bases. This CDR3 has 14 amino acids. CDR3 residues: CASSPGAGLYEQYF. CDR3 nucleotides: TGTGCCAGCAGCCCGGGGGCAGGACTCTACGAGCAGTACTTC.

This chain uses TRBV5-5 with TRBJ1-2; TRBD1 agrees at 8 bases. J was trimmed by 8 bases and V by 4 bases; bases with no gene match: 13. The CDR3 totals 15 residues. Germline V lookup: CDR1 SGHKS, CDR2 YYEKEE (reference sequence). The CDR3 sequence: CASSPTGQGIRGYTF. DNA for the CDR3: TGTGCCAGCAGCCCTACCGGACAGGGAATTAGAGGCTACACCTTC.

The chain is built from TRBV5-1 and TRBJ1-2; TRBD1 matches at 7 bases. CDR3 length: 16 residues. Germline CDR1 is SGHRS and CDR2 is YFSETQ. The J segment lost 5 bases and the V segment lost 0 bases, leaving 10 bases of the junction unmatched. DNA for the CDR3: TGCGCCAGCAGCTTGGCCCTGGAGGGGGCCCGTTATGGCTACACCTTC. Amino acids: CASSLALEGARYGYTF.

The J gene is TRBJ1-2, the V gene TRBV3-1 (or the pseudogene TRBV3-2); D possibly corresponds to TRBD1 (6 bases). From germline, CDR1 is LGHDT and CDR2 YNNKEL (reference sequence). The CDR3 has 17 amino acids. Deletions cut 0 bases from V and 1 base from J, with 15 bases between. The CDR3 DNA is TGTGCCAGCAGCCAAGACCGAATGGGGGCCCTTAACTATGGCTACACCTTC. Encoded protein: CASSQDRMGALNYGYTF.

The rearrangement links TRBV5-1 to TRBJ2-3; 14 nucleotides align to TRBD2. With 0 bases clipped from V and 1 base from J, the junction kept 1 base outside the gene matches. CDR1 and CDR2 (germline): SGHRS, YFSETQ. This CDR3 is 17 amino acids long. Here the CDR3 reads CASSLGTSGGRTDTQYF. DNA for the CDR3: TGCGCCAGCAGCTTGGGGACTAGCGGGGGGCGCACAGATACGCAGTATTTT.

This clone is a singleton in its sample. The genes are TRBV5-8 and TRBJ2-3; D is ambiguous. The CDR3 covers 11 residues. Trimming stripped 4 bases from V and 11 bases from J, with 11 bases between. CDR1 and CDR2 (germline): SGHTS, YDEGEE. CDR3 residues: CASSNYPGQYF. The CDR3 DNA is TGTGCCAGCAGCAATTACCCAGGGCAGTATTTT. Using reference TRBV5-8 and TRBJ2-3 for the parts outside the CDR3, the full variable domain is EAGVTQSPTHLIKTRGQQATLRCSPISGHTSVYWYQQALGLGLQFLLWYDEGEERNRGNFPPRFSGRQFPNYSSELNVNALELEDSALYLCASSNYPGQYFGPGTRLTVL.

V usage is TRBV19 and J usage is TRBJ1-2, with a possible D match to TRBD1 (5 bases). Germline assignment: CDR1 LNHDA and CDR2 SQIVND (reference sequence). CDR3 length: 13 amino acids. V lost 9 bases and J 3 bases, leaving 14 bases between the germline ends. The CDR3 nucleotides are TGTGCCAGCATGGACACCCATTACTATGGCTACACCTTC. Residues: CASMDTHYYGYTF.

This sequence joins TRBV5-1 and TRBJ2-7; tentatively, D is TRBD2 (5 bases). V lost 4 bases, J lost 6 bases, and 17 bases lay in between. The CDR3 sequence is 14 residues long. CDR1 SGHRS and CDR2 YFSETQ come from the germline V gene. The CDR3 DNA follows: TGCGCCAGCAGCGTAGGACTCCAGGCGGGCGAGCAGTACTTC. Translating gives CASSVGLQAGEQYF.

The V and J genes are TRBV7-2 and TRBJ2-5; 8 positions match TRBD1. The germline V gene has CDR1 SGHTA and CDR2 FQGNSA. CDR3 size: 16 residues. Trimming took 1 base from V and 1 from J; bases not matched to a gene: 5. In DNA form, the CDR3 reads TGTGCCAGCAGCTTAGGCCGACAGGGGCCCCAAGAGACCCAGTACTTC. Its translation is CASSLGRQGPQETQYF.

The rearrangement joins TRBV5-4 to TRBJ2-1; 13 bases align to TRBD2. The V gene's germline CDR1 is SGHNT and CDR2 YYREEE (reference sequence). V lost 3 bases and J lost 7; bases outside the gene matches: 4. This CDR3 region has 15 residues. The CDR3 nucleotides are TGTGCCAGCAGCTCGGGACTAGCGGGGCCTAATGAGCAGTTCTTC. It specifies CASSSGLAGPNEQFF.

Here the CDR3 reads CASKDKHSYEQYF. The CDR3 nucleotides read TGTGCCAGCAAGGACAAGCACTCCTACGAGCAGTACTTC. The J gene is TRBJ2-7, the V gene TRBV25-1; D may be TRBD1 (5 bases). Per the germline V gene, CDR1 is MGHDK and CDR2 is SYGVNS. Trimming took 7 bases from V and 0 from J, leaving 10 bases between them. The CDR3 consists of 13 residues.

This chain joins TRBV5-1 and TRBJ1-1, with D possibly TRBD1 on 6 matching bases. The V gene lost 0 bases and the J gene lost 6 bases, with 9 bases spanning the gap. The CDR3 contains 13 residues. CDR1 and CDR2 from the germline V gene are SGHRS and YFSETQ. CDR3 amino acids: CASSLVAGAEAFF. The CDR3 nucleotides are TGCGCCAGCAGCTTGGTGGCAGGGGCTGAAGCTTTCTTT.

The chain recombines TRBV30 with TRBJ1-2, with 10 bases aligning to TRBD1. Germline trimming cut 1 base from V and 8 bases from J; bases unmatched to any gene: 13. The CDR3 totals 16 residues. Germline assignment: CDR1 GTSNPN and CDR2 SVGIG (reference sequence). The CDR3: CAWSGDRGTRGAGYTF. DNA of the CDR3: TGTGCCTGGAGTGGGGACAGGGGCACTAGGGGTGCGGGCTACACCTTC.

The gene calls are TRBV4-2 and TRBJ1-3; the D is unclear. The CDR3 runs to 16 residues. Trimming cost V 3 bases and J 0 bases, with 12 bases left between them. Germline CDR1 and CDR2: LGHNA and YNFKEQ. The CDR3 spells CASSQASGDSGNTIYF. The CDR3 DNA reads as TGTGCCAGCAGCCAGGCCTCGGGAGACTCTGGAAACACCATATATTTT.

The genes are TRBV7-9 and TRBJ1-4, with D possibly TRBD1 on 6 matching bases. The CDR3 totals 15 residues. Trimming cost V 5 bases and J 8 bases, with 18 bases left between them. In germline, CDR1 is SEHNR, CDR2 FQNEAQ (reference sequence). The CDR3 nucleotides read TGTGCCAGCAGCGCCAGTGGGGGGGCTGGAGAAAAACTGTTTTTT. Translating gives CASSASGGAGEKLFF.

The chain combines TRBV5-1 with TRBJ1-2; 9 nucleotides agree with TRBD1. Germline CDR1 SGHRS, CDR2 YFSETQ. V lost 4 bases to trimming and J lost 8 bases; unmatched junction nucleotides: 9. This CDR3 has 14 amino acids. The CDR3 coding sequence is TGCGCCAGCAGCCCGGGACAGGGTAAAGACGGCTACACCTTC. Translating gives CASSPGQGKDGYTF.

This clone was detected only a few times. The chain couples TRBV30 to TRBJ2-2; 7 bases are shared with TRBD1. The CDR3 spans 14 residues. The V and J ends lost 5 bases and 3 bases, in that order; junction bases with no gene match: 6. The germline V gene has CDR1 GTSNPN and CDR2 SVGIG (reference sequence). CDR3 nucleotides: TGTGCCTGGTTACCGGGACAGCACACCGGGGAGCTGTTTTTT. It yields the protein CAWLPGQHTGELFF.

This clone was observed a handful of times. This chain uses TRBV5-4 with TRBJ2-1; TRBD1 agrees at 8 bases. Trimming removed 4 bases from V and 2 bases from J; junction bases left unmatched: 5. This CDR3 spans 15 amino acids. Germline V lookup: CDR1 SGHNT, CDR2 YYREEE (reference sequence). CDR3 region: CASSEDRATYNEQFF. Here the CDR3 DNA reads TGTGCCAGCAGCGAGGACAGGGCCACCTACAATGAGCAGTTCTTC.

This clone has a single count. V is TRBV7-9 and J is TRBJ2-7; a weak D match, TRBD1 (8 bases). CDR1 and CDR2 from the germline V gene are SEHNR and FQNEAQ (reference sequence). V was shortened by 5 bases and J by 6 bases, with 20 bases between the two germline ends. This CDR3 has 15 residues. This CDR3 reads CASSPTGGGLGEQYF. Here the CDR3 DNA reads TGTGCCAGCAGCCCTACAGGGGGGGGGCTGGGCGAGCAGTACTTC. The full variable domain, with the rest looked up from reference TRBV7-9 and TRBJ2-7, is DTGVSQNPRHKITKRGQNVTFRCDPISEHNRLYWYRQTLGQGPEFLTYFQNEAQLEKSRLLSDRFSAERPKGSFSTLEIQRTEQGDSAMYLCASSPTGGGLGEQYFGPGTRLTVT.

The genes are TRBV2 and TRBJ1-1, with 9 bases that match TRBD1. The CDR3 length is 15 residues. J was trimmed by 1 base and V by 6 bases; bases with no gene match: 6. CDR1 and CDR2 (germline): SNHLY, FYNNEI. CDR3 loop: CASRERTGENTEAFF. CDR3 nucleotides: TGTGCCAGCAGGGAAAGGACAGGGGAGAACACTGAAGCTTTCTTT.

The chain uses TRBV2 and TRBJ2-1, with D unclear. The V and J ends lost 1 base and 11 bases respectively, with 6 bases between them. This CDR3 contains 11 residues. Germline V gene data show CDR1 as SNHLY and CDR2 as FYNNEI. The DNA of the CDR3 is TGTGCCAGCAGTGAAGGTTTGAAGCAGTTCTTC. It translates to CASSEGLKQFF. The complete variable domain, with remaining parts taken from reference TRBV2 and TRBJ2-1, reads EPEVTQTPSHQVTQMGQEVILRCVPISNHLYFYWYRQILGQKVEFLVSFYNNEISEKSEIFDDQFSVERPDGSNFTLKIRSTKLEDSAMYFCASSEGLKQFFGPGTRLTVL.

The rearrangement joins TRBV5-1 to TRBJ2-2, with D maybe TRBD1 (5 bases). The CDR3 runs 14 residues. Germline V gene sequence: CDR1 SGHRS, CDR2 YFSETQ. Trimming cost V 1 base and J 1 base, with 5 bases left between them. Here the CDR3 DNA reads TGCGCCAGCAGCTTGACAGGGAACACCGGGGAGCTGTTTTTT. It yields the protein CASSLTGNTGELFF.